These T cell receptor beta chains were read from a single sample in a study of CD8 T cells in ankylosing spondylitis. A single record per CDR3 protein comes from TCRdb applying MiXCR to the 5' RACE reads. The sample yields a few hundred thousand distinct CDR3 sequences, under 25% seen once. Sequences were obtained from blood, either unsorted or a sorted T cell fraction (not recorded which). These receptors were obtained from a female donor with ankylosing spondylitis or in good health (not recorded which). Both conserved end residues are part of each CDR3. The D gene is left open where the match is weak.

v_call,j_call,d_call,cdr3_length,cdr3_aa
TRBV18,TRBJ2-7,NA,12,CASSNQAYEQYF
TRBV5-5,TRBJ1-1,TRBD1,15,CASSLAGQGISEAFF
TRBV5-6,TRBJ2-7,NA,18,CASSFPRAVSESSYEQYF
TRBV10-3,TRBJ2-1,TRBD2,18,CATLRGTSGRATYNEQFF
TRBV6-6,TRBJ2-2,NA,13,CASSYSPTGELFF
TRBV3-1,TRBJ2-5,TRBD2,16,CASSQNRGRGGETQYF
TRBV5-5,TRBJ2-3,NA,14,CASGSGASTDTQYF
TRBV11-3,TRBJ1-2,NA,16,CASSASGRDMSYGYTF
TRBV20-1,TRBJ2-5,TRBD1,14,CSARQDRGKETQYF
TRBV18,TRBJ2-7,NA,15,CASSPVQRPGSEQYF
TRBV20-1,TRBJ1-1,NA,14,CSARELGRNTEAFF
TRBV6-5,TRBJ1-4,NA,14,CASSYMGFNEKLFF
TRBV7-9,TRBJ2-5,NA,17,CASSSGVGGMYQETQYF
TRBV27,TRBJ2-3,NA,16,CSSSLSSAIRTDTQYF
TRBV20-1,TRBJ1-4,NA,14,CSAVPPAGREKLFF
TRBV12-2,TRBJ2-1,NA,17,CASRFPPGTSERDEQFF
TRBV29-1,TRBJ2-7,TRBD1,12,CSVGQGAHEQYF
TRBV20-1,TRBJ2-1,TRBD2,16,CSAPEARRAGDGEQFF
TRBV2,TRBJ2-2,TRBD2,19,CASSVTGTSGRSYTGELFF
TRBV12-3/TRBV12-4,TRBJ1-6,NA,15,CASSFGVTYNSPLHF
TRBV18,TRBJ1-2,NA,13,CASSPGAAHGYTF
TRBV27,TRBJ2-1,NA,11,CASSLWGEQFF
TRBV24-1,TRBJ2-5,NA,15,CATSDSGLGGETQYF
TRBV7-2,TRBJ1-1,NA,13,CASSLEGRRTAFF
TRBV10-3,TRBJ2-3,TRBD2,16,CAISRSGRAGTDTQYF
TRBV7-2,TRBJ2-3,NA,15,CASSAPGIYTDTQYF
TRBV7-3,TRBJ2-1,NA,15,CASSFTSDSYNEQFF
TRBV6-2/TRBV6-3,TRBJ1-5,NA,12,CATTDGSKPQHF
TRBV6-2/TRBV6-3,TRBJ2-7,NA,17,CASSSGQGQLLPYEQYF
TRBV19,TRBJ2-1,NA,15,CASSIDRGPYNEQFF
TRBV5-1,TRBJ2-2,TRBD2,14,CASSSAGDTGELFF
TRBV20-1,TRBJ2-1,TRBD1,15,CSASRDRGIDNEQFF
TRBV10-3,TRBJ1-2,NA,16,CAISESLPPVGPNYTF
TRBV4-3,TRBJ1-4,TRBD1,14,CASSQAQGGGKLFF
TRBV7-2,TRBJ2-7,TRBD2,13,CASTLAGLYEQYF
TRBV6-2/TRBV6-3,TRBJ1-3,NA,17,CASSLLRTVRSGNTIYF
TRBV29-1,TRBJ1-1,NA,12,CSVPGQNTEAFF
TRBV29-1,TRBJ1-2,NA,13,CSVGTANSGGYTF
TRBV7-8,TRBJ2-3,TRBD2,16,CASSYNLAGRTDTQYF
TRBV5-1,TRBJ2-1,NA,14,CASSLVAASSEQFF
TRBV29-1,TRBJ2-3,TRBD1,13,CSVRTGVTDTQYF
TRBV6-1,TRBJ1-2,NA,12,CASSEARDGYTF
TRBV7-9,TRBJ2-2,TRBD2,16,CASSTLAGRGTGELFF
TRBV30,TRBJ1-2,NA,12,CAWSPVGYGYTF
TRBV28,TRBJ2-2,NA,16,CATRLGWRADTGELFF
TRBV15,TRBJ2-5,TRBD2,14,CATSPGLAEETQYF
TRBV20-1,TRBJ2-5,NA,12,CSAREQGETQYF
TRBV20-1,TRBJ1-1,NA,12,CSARAPGTEAFF
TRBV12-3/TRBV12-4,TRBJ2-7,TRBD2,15,CASTLSGGDLYEQYF
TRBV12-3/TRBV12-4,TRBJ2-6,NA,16,CASSLGGSGGANVLTF
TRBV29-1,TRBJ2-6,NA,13,CSVGQSGANVLTF
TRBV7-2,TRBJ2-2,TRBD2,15,CASSSGRAGTGELFF
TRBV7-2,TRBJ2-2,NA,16,CASSLVEQRPTGELFF
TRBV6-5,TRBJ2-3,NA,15,CASSSARTSTDTQYF
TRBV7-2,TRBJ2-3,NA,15,CASSLISGVTDTQYF
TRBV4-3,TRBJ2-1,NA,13,CASSQVKPGEQFF
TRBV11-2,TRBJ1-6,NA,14,CARALRAFNSPLHF
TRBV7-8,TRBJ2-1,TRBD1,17,CASGLANDGQGDNEQFF
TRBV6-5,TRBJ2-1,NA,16,CASSFNRWFSYNEQFF
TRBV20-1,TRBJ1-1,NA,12,CSADVMNTEAFF